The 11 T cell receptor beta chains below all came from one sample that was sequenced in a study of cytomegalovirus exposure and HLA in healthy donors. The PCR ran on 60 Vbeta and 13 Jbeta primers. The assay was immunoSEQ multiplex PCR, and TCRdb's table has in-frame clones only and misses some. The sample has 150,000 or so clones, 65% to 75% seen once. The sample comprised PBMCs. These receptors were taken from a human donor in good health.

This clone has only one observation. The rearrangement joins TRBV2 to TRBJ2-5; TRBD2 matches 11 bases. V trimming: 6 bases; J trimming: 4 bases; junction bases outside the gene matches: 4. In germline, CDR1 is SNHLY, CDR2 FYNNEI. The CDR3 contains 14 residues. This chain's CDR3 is CASSFSGGAETQYF. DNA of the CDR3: TGTGCCAGCAGCTTTAGCGGGGGGGCAGAGACCCAGTACTTC.

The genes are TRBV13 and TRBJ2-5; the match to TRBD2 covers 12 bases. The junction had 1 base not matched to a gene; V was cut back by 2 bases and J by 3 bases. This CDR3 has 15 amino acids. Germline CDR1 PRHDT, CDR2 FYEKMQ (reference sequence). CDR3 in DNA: TGTGCCAGCAGCTTACCTAGCGGGGGGGAAGAGACCCAGTACTTC. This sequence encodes CASSLPSGGEETQYF.

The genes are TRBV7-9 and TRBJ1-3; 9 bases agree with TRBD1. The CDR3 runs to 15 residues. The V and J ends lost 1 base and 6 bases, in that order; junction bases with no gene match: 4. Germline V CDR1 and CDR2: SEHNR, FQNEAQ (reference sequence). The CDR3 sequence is CASSLGDRDENTIYF. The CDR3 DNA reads TGTGCCAGCAGCTTAGGGGACAGGGATGAAAACACCATATATTTT.

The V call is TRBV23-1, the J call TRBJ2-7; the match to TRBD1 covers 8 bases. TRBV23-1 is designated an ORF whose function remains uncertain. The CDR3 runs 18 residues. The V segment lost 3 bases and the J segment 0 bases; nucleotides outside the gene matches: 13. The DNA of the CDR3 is TGCGCCAGCAGTCATTTAACGTCACCGGGACAGGACTCCTACGAGCAGTACTTC. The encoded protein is CASSHLTSPGQDSYEQYF.

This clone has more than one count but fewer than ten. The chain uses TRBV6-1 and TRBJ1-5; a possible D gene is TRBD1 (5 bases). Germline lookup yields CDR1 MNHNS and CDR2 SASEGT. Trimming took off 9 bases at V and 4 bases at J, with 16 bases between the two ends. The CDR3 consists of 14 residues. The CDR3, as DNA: TGTGCCAGTGGGGCGACAATAGGTAATCAGCCCCAGCATTTT. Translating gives CASGATIGNQPQHF.

The CDR3 DNA reads as TGTGCCAGCAGTGAATTGAATCTTCGTGGGCAGTTGTCTTGGGAGCAGTACTTC. This codes for CASSELNLRGQLSWEQYF. The V and J genes are TRBV6-1 and TRBJ2-7; D unclear. V was cut by 2 bases and J by 7 bases, with 27 bases left in between. The germline gives CDR1 MNHNS, CDR2 SASEGT. This CDR3 comprises 18 residues.

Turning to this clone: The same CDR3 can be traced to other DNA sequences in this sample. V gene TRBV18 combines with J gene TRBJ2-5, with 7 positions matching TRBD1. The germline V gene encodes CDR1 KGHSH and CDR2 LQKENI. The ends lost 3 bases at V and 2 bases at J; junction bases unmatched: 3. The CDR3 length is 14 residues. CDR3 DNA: TGTGCCAGCTCACCCCGACAGGGTCAAGAGACCCAGTACTTC. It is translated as CASSPRQGQETQYF.

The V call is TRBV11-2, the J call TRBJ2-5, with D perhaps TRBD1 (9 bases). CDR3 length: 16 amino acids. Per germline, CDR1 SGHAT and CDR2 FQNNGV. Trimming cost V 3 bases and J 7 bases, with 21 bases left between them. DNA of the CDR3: TGTGCCAGCAGCTTGGACAGGGGCCGAGCGGGAGCGACCCAGTACTTC. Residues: CASSLDRGRAGATQYF. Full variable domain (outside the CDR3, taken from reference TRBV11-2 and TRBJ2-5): EAGVAQSPRYKIIEKRQSVAFWCNPISGHATLYWYQQILGQGPKLLIQFQNNGVVDDSQLPKDRFSAERLKGVDSTLKIQPAKLEDSAVYLCASSLDRGRAGATQYFGPGTRLLVL.

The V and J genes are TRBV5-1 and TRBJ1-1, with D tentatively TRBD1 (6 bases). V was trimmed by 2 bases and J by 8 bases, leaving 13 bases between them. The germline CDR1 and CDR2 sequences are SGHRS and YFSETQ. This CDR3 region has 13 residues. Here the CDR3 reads CASSFGTTGEAFF. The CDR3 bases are TGCGCCAGCAGCTTCGGGACAACCGGGGAAGCTTTCTTT.

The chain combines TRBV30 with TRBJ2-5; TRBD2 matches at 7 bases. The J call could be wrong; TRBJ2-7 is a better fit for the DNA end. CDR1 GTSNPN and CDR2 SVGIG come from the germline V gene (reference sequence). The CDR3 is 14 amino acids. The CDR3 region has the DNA TGTGCCTGGAGCGCCGGGGGGATACGCTACGAGCAGTACTTC. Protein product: CAWSAGGIRYEQYF.

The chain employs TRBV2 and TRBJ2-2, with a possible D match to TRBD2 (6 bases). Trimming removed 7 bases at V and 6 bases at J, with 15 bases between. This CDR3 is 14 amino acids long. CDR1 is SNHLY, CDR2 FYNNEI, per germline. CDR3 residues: CASTGSFGPGELFF. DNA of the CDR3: TGTGCCAGCACCGGGAGTTTTGGGCCCGGGGAGCTGTTTTTT.